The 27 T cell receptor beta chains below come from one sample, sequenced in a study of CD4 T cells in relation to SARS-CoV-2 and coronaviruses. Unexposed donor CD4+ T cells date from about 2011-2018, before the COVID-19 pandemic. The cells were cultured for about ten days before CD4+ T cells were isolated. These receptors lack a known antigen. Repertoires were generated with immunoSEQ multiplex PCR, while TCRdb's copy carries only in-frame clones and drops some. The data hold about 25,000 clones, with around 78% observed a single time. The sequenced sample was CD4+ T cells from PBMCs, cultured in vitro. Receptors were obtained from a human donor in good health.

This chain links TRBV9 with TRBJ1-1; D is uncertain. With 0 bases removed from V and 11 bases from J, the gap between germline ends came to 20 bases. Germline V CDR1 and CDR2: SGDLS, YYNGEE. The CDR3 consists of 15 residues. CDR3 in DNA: TGTGCCAGCAGCGTAGATGTGGGTACTGGGGTGACGGCTTTCTTT. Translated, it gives CASSVDVGTGVTAFF.

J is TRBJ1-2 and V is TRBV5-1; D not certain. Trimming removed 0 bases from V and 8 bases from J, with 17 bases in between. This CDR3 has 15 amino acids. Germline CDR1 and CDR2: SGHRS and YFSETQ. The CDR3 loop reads CASSLAGQEKGGYTF. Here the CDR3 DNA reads TGCGCCAGCAGCTTGGCCGGGCAGGAGAAAGGGGGCTACACCTTC.

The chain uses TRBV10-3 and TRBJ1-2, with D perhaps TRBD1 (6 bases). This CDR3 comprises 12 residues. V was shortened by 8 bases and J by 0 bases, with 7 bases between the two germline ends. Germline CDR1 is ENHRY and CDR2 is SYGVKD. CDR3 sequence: CAIGQTNYGYTF. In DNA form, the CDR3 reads TGTGCCATCGGACAGACTAACTATGGCTACACCTTC.

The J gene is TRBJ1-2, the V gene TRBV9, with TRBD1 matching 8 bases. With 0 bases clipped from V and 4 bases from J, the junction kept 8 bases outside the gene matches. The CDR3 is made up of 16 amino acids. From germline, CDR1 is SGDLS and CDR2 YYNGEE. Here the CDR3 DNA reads TGTGCCAGCAGCGTAGGTACAGGGGGTAATATCTATGGCTACACCTTC. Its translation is CASSVGTGGNIYGYTF.

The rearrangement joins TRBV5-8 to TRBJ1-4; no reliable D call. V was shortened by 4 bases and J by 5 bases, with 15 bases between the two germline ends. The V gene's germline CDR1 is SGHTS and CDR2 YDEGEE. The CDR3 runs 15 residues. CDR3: CASSPLSFLNEKLFF. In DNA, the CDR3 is TGTGCCAGCAGCCCTCTCAGCTTCCTAAATGAAAAACTGTTTTTT. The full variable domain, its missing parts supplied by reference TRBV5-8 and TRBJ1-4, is EAGVTQSPTHLIKTRGQQATLRCSPISGHTSVYWYQQALGLGLQFLLWYDEGEERNRGNFPPRFSGRQFPNYSSELNVNALELEDSALYLCASSPLSFLNEKLFFGSGTQLSVL.

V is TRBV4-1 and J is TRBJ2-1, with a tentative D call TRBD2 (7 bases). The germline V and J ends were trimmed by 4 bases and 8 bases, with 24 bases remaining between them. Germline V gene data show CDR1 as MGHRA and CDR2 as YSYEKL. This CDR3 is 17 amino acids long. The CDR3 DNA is TGCGCCAGCAGCCGGGGGGGGCTAGCCCTGCTTGGGGATGAGCAGTTCTTC. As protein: CASSRGGLALLGDEQFF.

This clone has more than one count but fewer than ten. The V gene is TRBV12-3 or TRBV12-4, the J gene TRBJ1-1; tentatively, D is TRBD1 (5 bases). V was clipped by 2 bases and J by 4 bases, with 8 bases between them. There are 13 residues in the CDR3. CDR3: CASSLSGGTEAFF. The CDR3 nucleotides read TGTGCCAGCAGTTTATCCGGGGGCACTGAAGCTTTCTTT.

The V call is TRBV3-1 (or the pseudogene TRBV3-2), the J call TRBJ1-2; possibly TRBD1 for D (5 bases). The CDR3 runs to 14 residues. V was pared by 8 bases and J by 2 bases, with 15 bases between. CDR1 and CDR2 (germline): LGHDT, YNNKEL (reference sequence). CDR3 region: CASGQGILNYGYTF. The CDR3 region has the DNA TGTGCCAGCGGGCAGGGCATATTGAACTATGGCTACACCTTC.

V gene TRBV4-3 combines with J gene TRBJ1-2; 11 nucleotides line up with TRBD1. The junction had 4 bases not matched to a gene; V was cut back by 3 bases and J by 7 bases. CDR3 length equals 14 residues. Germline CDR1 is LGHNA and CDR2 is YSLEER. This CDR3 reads CASSQEDRGLGYTF. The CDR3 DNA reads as TGCGCCAGCAGCCAGGAGGACAGGGGGCTTGGCTACACCTTC.

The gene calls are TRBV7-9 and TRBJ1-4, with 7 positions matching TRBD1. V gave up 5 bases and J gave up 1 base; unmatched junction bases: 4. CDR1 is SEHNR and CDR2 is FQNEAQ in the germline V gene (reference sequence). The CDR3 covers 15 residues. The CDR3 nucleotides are TGTGCCAGCAGCACGGGGACAGTAACTAATGAAAAACTGTTTTTT. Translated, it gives CASSTGTVTNEKLFF.

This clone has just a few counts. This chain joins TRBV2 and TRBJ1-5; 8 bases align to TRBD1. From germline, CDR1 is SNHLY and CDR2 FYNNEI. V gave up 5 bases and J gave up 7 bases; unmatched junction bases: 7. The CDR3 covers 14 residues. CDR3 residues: CASSLDRGRQPQHF. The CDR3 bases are TGTGCCAGCAGTCTTGACAGGGGAAGACAGCCCCAGCATTTT.

DNA for the CDR3: TGTGCCAGCAGCAGAGGGTCTGGAAACACCATATATTTT. It codes for CASSRGSGNTIYF. The gene calls are TRBV25-1 and TRBJ1-3, with D unresolved. The CDR3 sequence is 13 residues long. The germline V gene has CDR1 MGHDK and CDR2 SYGVNS. Trimming pared 6 bases from V and 1 base from J, leaving 7 bases between.

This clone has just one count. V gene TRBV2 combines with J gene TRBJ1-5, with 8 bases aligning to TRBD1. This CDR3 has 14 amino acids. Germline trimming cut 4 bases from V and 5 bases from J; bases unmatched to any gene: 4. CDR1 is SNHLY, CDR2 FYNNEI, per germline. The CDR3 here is CASSVAGGDQPQHF. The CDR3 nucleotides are TGTGCCAGCAGTGTGGCAGGGGGCGATCAGCCCCAGCATTTT.

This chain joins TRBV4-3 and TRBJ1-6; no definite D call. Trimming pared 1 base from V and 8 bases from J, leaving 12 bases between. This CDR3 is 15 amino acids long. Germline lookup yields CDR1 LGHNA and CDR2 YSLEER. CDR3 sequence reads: CASSQVSGSDSPLHF. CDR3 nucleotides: TGCGCCAGCAGCCAAGTTTCGGGGTCGGATTCACCCCTCCACTTT.

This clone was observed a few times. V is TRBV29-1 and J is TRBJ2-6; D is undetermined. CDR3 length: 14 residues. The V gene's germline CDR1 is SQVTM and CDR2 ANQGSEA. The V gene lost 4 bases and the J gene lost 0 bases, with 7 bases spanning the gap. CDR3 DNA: TGCAGCGTTGTCGGAAGCTCTGGGGCCAACGTCCTGACTTTC. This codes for CSVVGSSGANVLTF.

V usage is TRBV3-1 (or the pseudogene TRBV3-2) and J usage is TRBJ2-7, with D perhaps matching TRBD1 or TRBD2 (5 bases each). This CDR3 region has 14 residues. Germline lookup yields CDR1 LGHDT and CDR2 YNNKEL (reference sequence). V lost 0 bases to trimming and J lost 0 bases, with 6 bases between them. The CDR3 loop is CASSQDGGSYEQYF. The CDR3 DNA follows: TGTGCCAGCAGCCAAGATGGGGGCTCCTACGAGCAGTACTTC.

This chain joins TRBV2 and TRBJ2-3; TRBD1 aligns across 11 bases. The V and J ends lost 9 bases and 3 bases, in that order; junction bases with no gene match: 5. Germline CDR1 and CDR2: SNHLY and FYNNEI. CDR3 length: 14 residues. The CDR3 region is CASADRGLTDTQYF. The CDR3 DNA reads TGTGCCAGTGCGGACAGGGGGCTGACAGATACGCAGTATTTT.

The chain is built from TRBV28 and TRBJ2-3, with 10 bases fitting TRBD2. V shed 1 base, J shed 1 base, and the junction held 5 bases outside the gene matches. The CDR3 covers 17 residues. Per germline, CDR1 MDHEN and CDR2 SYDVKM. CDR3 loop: CASSLSSLAGGTDTQYF. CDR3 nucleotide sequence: TGTGCCAGCAGTTTATCCTCGCTAGCGGGGGGCACAGATACGCAGTATTTT. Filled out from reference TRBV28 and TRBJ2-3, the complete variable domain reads DVKVTQSSRYLVKRTGEKVFLECVQDMDHENMFWYRQDPGLGLRLIYFSYDVKMKEKGDIPEGYSVSREKKERFSLILESASTNQTSMYLCASSLSSLAGGTDTQYFGPGTRLTVL.

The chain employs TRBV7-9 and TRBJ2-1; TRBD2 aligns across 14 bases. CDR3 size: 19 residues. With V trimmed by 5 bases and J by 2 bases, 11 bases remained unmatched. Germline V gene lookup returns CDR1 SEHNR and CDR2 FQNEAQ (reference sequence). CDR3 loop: CASSPRIGLAGGAYNEQFF. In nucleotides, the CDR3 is TGTGCCAGCAGCCCCCGCATAGGACTAGCGGGAGGAGCCTACAATGAGCAGTTCTTC.

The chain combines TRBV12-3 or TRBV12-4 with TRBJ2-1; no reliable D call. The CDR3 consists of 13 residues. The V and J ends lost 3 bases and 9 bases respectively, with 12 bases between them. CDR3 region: CASSLGRSGEQFF. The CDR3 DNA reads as TGTGCCAGCAGTTTGGGTAGAAGTGGTGAGCAGTTCTTC.

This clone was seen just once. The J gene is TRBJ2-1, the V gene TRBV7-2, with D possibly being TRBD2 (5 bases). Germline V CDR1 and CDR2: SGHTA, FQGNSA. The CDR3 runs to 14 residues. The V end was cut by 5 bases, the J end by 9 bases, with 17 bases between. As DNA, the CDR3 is TGTGCCAGCAGCCCCGGCGGGTGGGGAATTGAGCAGTTCTTC. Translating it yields CASSPGGWGIEQFF.

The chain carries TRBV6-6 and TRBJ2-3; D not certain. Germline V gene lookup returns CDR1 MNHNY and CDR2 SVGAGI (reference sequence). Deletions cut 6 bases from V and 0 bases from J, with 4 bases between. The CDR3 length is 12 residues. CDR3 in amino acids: CASRHSTDTQYF. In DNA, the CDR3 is TGTGCCAGCAGACACAGCACAGATACGCAGTATTTT.

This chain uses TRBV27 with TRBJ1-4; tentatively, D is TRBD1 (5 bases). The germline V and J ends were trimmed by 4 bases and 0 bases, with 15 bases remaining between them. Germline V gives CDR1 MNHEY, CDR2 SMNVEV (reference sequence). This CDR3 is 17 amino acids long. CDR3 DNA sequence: TGTGCCAGCAGTTCCCTCGCGACAGTTCCAACTAATGAAAAACTGTTTTTT. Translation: CASSSLATVPTNEKLFF.

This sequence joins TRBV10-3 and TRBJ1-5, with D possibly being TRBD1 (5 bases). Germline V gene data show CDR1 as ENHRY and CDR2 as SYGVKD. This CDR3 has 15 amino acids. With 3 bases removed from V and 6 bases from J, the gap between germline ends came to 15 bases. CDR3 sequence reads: CAISEQSRGSQPQHF. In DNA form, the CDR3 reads TGTGCCATCAGTGAACAGAGTCGGGGGAGTCAGCCCCAGCATTTT.

CDR3 nucleotides: TGTGCCAGCAGCCCTCAAACAGCGGGAGGTCAGGGGGACATTCAGTACTTC. Protein: CASSPQTAGGQGDIQYF. The chain has TRBV4-2 and TRBJ2-4, with TRBD2 identical over 9 bases. There are 17 residues in the CDR3. V was pared by 4 bases and J by 8 bases, with 15 bases of the junction left unmatched. Germline lookup yields CDR1 LGHNA and CDR2 YNFKEQ.

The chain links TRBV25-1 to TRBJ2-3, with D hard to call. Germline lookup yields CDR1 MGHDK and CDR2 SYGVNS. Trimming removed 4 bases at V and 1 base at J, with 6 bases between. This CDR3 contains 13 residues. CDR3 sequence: CASSADGTDTQYF. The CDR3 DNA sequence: TGTGCCAGCAGTGCGGACGGCACAGATACGCAGTATTTT.

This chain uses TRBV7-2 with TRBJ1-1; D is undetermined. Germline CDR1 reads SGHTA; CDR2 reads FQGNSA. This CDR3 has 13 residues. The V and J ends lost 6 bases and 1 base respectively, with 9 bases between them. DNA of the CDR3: TGTGCCAGCAGGGAAAATCCGAACACTGAAGCTTTCTTT. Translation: CASRENPNTEAFF. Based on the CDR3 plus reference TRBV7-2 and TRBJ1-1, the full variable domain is GAGVSQSPSNKVTEKGKDVELRCDPISGHTALYWYRQSLGQGLEFLIYFQGNSAPDKSGLPSDRFSAERTGGSVSTLTIQRTQQEDSAVYLCASRENPNTEAFFGQGTRLTVV.